This note documents a single T cell receptor (beta chain) sequence. The sample holds many counts of this clonotype. It has no known antigen specificity. Base-call qualities are not available, and no considerably larger clone is one nucleotide away. The TCR beta CDR3 regions were amplified from the RNA transcripts. The TCR CDR3 was subjected to a first round of RT-PCR using the HTBI primer set and the Qiagen OneStep RT-PCR kit. Libraries were constructed in a second round of multiplex PCR, after which size selection and purification were carried out. Libraries were sequenced paired-end with 100 bp reads on an Illumina HiSeq2000. The paper's processing steps were these. SOAPnuke was used to process the raw data, throwing out any read that contained adapters or uncalled bases, had a mean Phred below 15, or lacked an exact constant-primer or identifier match. High-quality paired reads were merged using COPE v1.2.5, and each unique nucleotide sequence was defined as a clonotype. Clonotypes were aligned to IMGT TRBV, TRBD and TRBJ reference segments using MiTCR v1.1. Analysis was restricted to V-J combinations with a frequency above 0.0001, which covered 98% to 99.2% of repertoires. A TCS score was defined as the ratio between F50 (clonal expansion) and ExV (chaos), using BLOSUM62-based TCRdist between CDR3 peptides within each V-J. Welch's t-statistics and random forest reduced several hundred V-J features to about 12, which were used in a naive Bayes classifier (R e1071). The public reads were reanalyzed by TCRdb: fastp trimming at Q25, MiXCR alignment, in-frame beta chains only. Every entry covers one CDR3 protein and lists the most common genes and DNA from its rows. The V and J calls and clone size come from TCRdb's table, not from the authors' own analysis. This sample has about 520,000 distinct CDR3 sequences in its table, and about a fifth of those were observed once. About a quarter of the sample comes from the top ten.

This entry belongs to a study of T cells in Graves' hyperthyroidism and ophthalmopathy (dated by TCRdb to about 2019). Broadly, across the study: Peripheral blood samples were taken at the time of initial diagnosis, prior to any treatment. To identify distinguishing TCR V-J signatures, a discovery cohort of roughly 100 patients was used, comprising 43 with Graves' ophthalmopathy and approximately 58 with stable Graves' hyperthyroidism. An independent validation cohort of under 20 hyperthyroidism patients and about 15 patients who later progressed to ophthalmopathy tested prospective prediction of ophthalmopathy. The 100 discovery patients were divided at random into training and test sets in a 7:3 ratio. In addition, the study compared T-cell repertoires in thyroid tissue and in blood from six Graves' hyperthyroidism patients. Once sampling was done, hyperthyroidism patients were given methimazole at a starting dose of 30 mg daily, whereas ophthalmopathy patients were given high-dose intravenous methylprednisolone. TCR Vbeta CDR3 sequencing of 140 or so peripheral blood samples (under 45 ophthalmopathy, roughly 72 hyperthyroidism and roughly 17 progressor patients) is reported in the paper.

Points the paper makes about the study in general: In validation, progression to ophthalmopathy was predicted by the model with nearly 71% sensitivity and roughly 72% specificity, a median of roughly six months before onset. In cross-validation, a model built on a 13 V-J signature told ophthalmopathy apart from stable hyperthyroidism with just under 90% sensitivity and 81% to 82% specificity, and in testing the same model reached 80%/75%. Sample size was not statistically predetermined, and investigators were not blinded to group allocation. Most expanded thyroid clonotypes (frequency above 0.001) were also detected in blood, suggesting blood repertoires may reflect thyroid immune responses.

V sheds 5 bases and J sheds 0 bases, leaving 13 bases between their ends. CDR1 and CDR2, looked up from the germline V gene, are MDHEN and SYDVKM. Including the terminal cysteine and phenylalanine, the CDR3 comprises 15 residues. The only DNA kept is the CDR3, 45 bases in frame from the first base. Stable Graves' hyperthyroidism was defined as the absence of progression to ophthalmopathy over 18 months of follow-up. Hyperthyroidism patients were newly diagnosed, with disease duration under 2 months, and aged 18 to 65 years. Patients with uncontrolled infections, other autoimmune diseases, pregnancy or lactation were excluded. Diagnoses were based on clinical symptoms, serum thyroxine and TRAb, thyroid ultrasound and orbital computed tomography. PBMCs were isolated from 7.5 to 10 ml of fresh peripheral blood by Ficoll-Paque density gradient centrifugation. Total RNA was extracted with Trizol reagent, and quality was checked on an Agilent 2100 Bioanalyzer.

The chain couples TRBV28 to TRBJ1-1; TRBD1 is a possible D gene, resting on 5 matching bases. The TCR originated in a man aged 18 to 30 with Graves' hyperthyroidism. The sequencing sample was made of blood. The CDR3 sequence is CASSDRRGVNTEAFF. In nucleotides, the sequence is TGTGCCAGCAGTGACCGGAGGGGCGTGAACACTGAAGCTTTCTTT.